The present T cell receptor beta chain was sequenced within a study of T-cell memory formation after mild COVID-19. Study-level findings and limits: Researchers could not confirm that second-wave clones peaking on day 37 targeted SARS-CoV-2.

This clonotype has a handful of counts. The antigen remains unidentified. Germline V CDR1 and CDR2: ENHRY, SYGVKD. The CDR3 contains 13 residues. Germline trimming cut 6 bases from V and 5 bases from J; bases unmatched to any gene: 5. One entry per CDR3 protein, called by TCRdb with MiXCR from the 5' RACE reads. The sample records under 150,000 distinct CDR3 sequences, 20% to 25% being singletons. The origin of this receptor is a young man who had mild COVID-19 (a few samples of this study predate the infection). Cell type and time point are not known. The genes are TRBV10-3 and TRBJ2-7; TRBD2 matches 9 bases. The sequencing sample was made of PBMCs or a T cell subset sorted from them (not recorded which). The CDR3 loop is CAIRGGLANEQYF. The CDR3 DNA is TGTGCCATCAGGGGGGGACTAGCCAACGAGCAGTACTTC.